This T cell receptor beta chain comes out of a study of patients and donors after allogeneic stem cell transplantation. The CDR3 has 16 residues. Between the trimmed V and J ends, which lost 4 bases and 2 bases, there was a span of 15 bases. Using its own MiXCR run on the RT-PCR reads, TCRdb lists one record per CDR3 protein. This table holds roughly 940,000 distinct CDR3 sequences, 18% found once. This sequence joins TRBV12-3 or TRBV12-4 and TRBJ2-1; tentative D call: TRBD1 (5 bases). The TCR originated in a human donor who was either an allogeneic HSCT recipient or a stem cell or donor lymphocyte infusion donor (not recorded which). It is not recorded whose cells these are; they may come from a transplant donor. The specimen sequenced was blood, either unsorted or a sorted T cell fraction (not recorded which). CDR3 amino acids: CASSWRTSAPYNEQFF. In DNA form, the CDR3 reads TGTGCCAGCAGTTGGCGGACATCCGCCCCCTACAATGAGCAGTTCTTC.